One and the same sample provided the 29 T cell receptor beta chains below, sequenced in a study of T cells in Graves' hyperthyroidism and ophthalmopathy (dated by TCRdb to about 2019). The library relied on multiplex PCR. The run used an Illumina HiSeq 2000. Amplification of TCR beta CDR3 regions was carried out from RNA transcripts. For the first round of RT-PCR on the TCR CDR3, the HTBI primer set was used together with the Qiagen OneStep RT-PCR kit. Through fastp at Q25 and MiXCR, TCRdb rebuilt clones from the public reads, retaining in-frame beta chains. Under each unique CDR3 protein, matching rows form one entry showing the most common genes and DNA. For this sample the table gives about 700,000 distinct CDR3 sequences, of which 14% were detected only once. The ten largest clones represent about 9.4% of the sample. The sequencing sample was made of blood. The source of these receptors is a woman aged 18-29 years with Graves' hyperthyroidism.

This clonotype was found many times. This rearrangement joins TRBV24-1 to TRBJ2-1; tentative D call: TRBD2 (5 bases). CDR3 length: 17 residues. Germline V gene sequence: CDR1 KGHDR, CDR2 SFDVKD. V gave up 0 bases and J gave up 0 bases, with 11 bases separating them. The DNA of the CDR3 is TGTGCCACCAGTGATTTGGAAGGCGGGTTCTCCTACAATGAGCAGTTCTTC. Amino acid sequence: CATSDLEGGFSYNEQFF.

This chain uses TRBV10-1 with TRBJ1-1, with D perhaps TRBD1 (5 bases). V gave up 6 bases and J gave up 10 bases, with 15 bases separating them. In germline, CDR1 is WNHNN, CDR2 SYGVQD (reference sequence). There are 12 residues in the CDR3. CDR3 sequence (DNA): TGCGCCAGCAGCGACAGTGGGCTGGGAGCTTTCTTT. This codes for CASSDSGLGAFF.

This clonotype was seen ten or more times. This rearrangement joins TRBV18 to TRBJ2-1; 7 nucleotides line up with TRBD2. V was clipped by 0 bases and J by 10 bases; unmatched bases: 0. The CDR3 has 12 amino acids. Germline assignment: CDR1 KGHSH and CDR2 LQKENI. As DNA, the CDR3 is TGTGCCAGCTCACCACCACTAGCGGAGCAGTTCTTC. It codes for CASSPPLAEQFF.

This clonotype has a handful of counts. This rearrangement joins TRBV2 to TRBJ2-6, with 7 bases fitting TRBD1. Looked up from germline, CDR1 is SNHLY and CDR2 is FYNNEI. Trimming at V came to 8 bases and at J to 1 base, leaving 17 bases not matched to a gene. CDR3 length: 19 residues. This CDR3 reads CASSPIAPGQTSGANVLTF. The DNA of the CDR3 is TGTGCCAGCTCACCAATTGCCCCGGGACAGACATCTGGGGCCAACGTCCTGACTTTC.

This clonotype was seen at least ten times. This sequence joins TRBV27 and TRBJ2-7, with TRBD2 as a possible D gene (6 bases). Trimming cost V 3 bases and J 7 bases, with 13 bases left between them. Germline V CDR1 and CDR2: MNHEY, SMNVEV (reference sequence). The CDR3 length is 13 residues. The CDR3: CASSFGGGNEQYF. As DNA, the CDR3 is TGTGCCAGCAGTTTTGGAGGAGGGAATGAGCAGTACTTC.

The chain couples TRBV30 to TRBJ1-5; D unclear. The V and J ends lost 0 bases and 6 bases respectively, with 12 bases between them. Germline V gene data show CDR1 as GTSNPN and CDR2 as SVGIG (reference sequence). The CDR3 is 14 residues long. The CDR3 region has the DNA TGTGCCTGGAGTGTACCAAGGTCAGGTCAGCCCCAGCATTTT. Amino acids: CAWSVPRSGQPQHF.

This clonotype was counted a few times. The chain joins TRBV29-1 to TRBJ2-2, with 9 bases aligning to TRBD1. CDR3 length equals 15 residues. Losses at the gene ends were 5 bases for V and 3 bases for J; bases not matched to a gene: 7. Per germline, CDR1 SQVTM and CDR2 ANQGSEA. The CDR3 nucleotides read TGCAGCGTTTCGGAGAGGACAGGGGACACCGGGGAGCTGTTTTTT. It encodes CSVSERTGDTGELFF.

This clonotype was counted ten times or more. V and J are TRBV2 and TRBJ2-1, with D perhaps matching TRBD1 (5 bases). CDR3 length equals 12 residues. V shed 1 base and J shed 7 bases, with 5 bases lying between them. Germline V gene data show CDR1 as SNHLY and CDR2 as FYNNEI. CDR3 sequence (DNA): TGTGCCAGCAGTGAAGACAGGAATGAGCAGTTCTTC. Protein: CASSEDRNEQFF.

This clonotype was seen at least ten times. The chain couples TRBV11-2 to TRBJ2-5; 10 bases are shared with TRBD2. The CDR3 is 13 residues long. Germline values: CDR1 SGHAT, CDR2 FQNNGV. Unmatched junction bases numbered 7, after V lost 10 bases and J lost 5 bases. CDR3 nucleotides: TGTGCCACCAAGCGGGAGGGCCAGGAGACCCAGTACTTC. This sequence encodes CATKREGQETQYF.

In this sample, this clonotype turned up a few times. The J gene is TRBJ2-5, the V gene TRBV20-1; the D gene could be TRBD1 or TRBD2 (5 bases each). CDR1 DFQATT and CDR2 SNEGSKA come from the germline V gene (reference sequence). CDR3 length: 14 residues. Between the trimmed V and J ends, which lost 0 bases and 2 bases, there was a span of 10 bases. This CDR3 reads CSARDGTSQETQYF. The CDR3 coding sequence is TGCAGTGCTAGAGACGGGACGTCACAAGAGACCCAGTACTTC.

This clonotype was detected many times. The chain employs TRBV6-1 and TRBJ1-1; D possibly corresponds to TRBD1 (6 bases). This CDR3 contains 14 residues. Trimming stripped 3 bases from V and 0 bases from J, with 8 bases between. The V gene's germline CDR1 is MNHNS and CDR2 SASEGT. CDR3 nucleotides: TGTGCCAGCAGTGAGGGGGCCCTGAACACTGAAGCTTTCTTT. Translating gives CASSEGALNTEAFF.

This clonotype was picked up many times. The gene calls are TRBV20-1 and TRBJ2-1; D unclear. The CDR3 totals 12 residues. V shed 5 bases and J shed 2 bases, with 7 bases lying between them. Germline V gene sequence: CDR1 DFQATT, CDR2 SNEGSKA (reference sequence). The CDR3 DNA is TGCAGTGCTCCCCGAACCTACAATGAGCAGTTCTTC. As protein: CSAPRTYNEQFF.

The rearrangement uses TRBV15 and TRBJ1-5; maybe TRBD1 (6 bases). The CDR3 consists of 15 residues. The V gene lost 5 bases and the J gene lost 2 bases, with 13 bases spanning the gap. Germline CDR1 is LNHNV and CDR2 is YYDKDF (reference sequence). The CDR3 bases are TGTGCCACCAGCCGGGGGCAGGGAGGCAATCAGCCCCAGCATTTT. This gives the protein CATSRGQGGNQPQHF.

This clonotype was detected many times. The gene calls are TRBV28 and TRBJ2-7, with D unresolved. The CDR3 has 14 residues. The V gene lost 3 bases and the J gene lost 0 bases, with 9 bases spanning the gap. Germline loops: CDR1 MDHEN, CDR2 SYDVKM. The CDR3 nucleotides are TGTGCCAGCAGTTTGCCTACAGTCTCCTACGAGCAGTACTTC. It specifies CASSLPTVSYEQYF.

The V and J genes are TRBV7-9 and TRBJ2-6, with unresolved D. Germline CDR1 SEHNR, CDR2 FQNEAQ (reference sequence). This CDR3 spans 17 amino acids. Trimming removed 5 bases at V and 4 bases at J, with 18 bases between. The CDR3 region is CASSPPHLSPGANVLTF. In DNA, the CDR3 is TGTGCCAGCAGCCCCCCCCACCTTTCCCCCGGGGCCAACGTCCTGACTTTC.

This clonotype was detected many times. The chain joins TRBV30 to TRBJ2-2; 9 nucleotides line up with TRBD2. Per germline, CDR1 GTSNPN and CDR2 SVGIG (reference sequence). This CDR3 has 15 residues. The trim removed 0 bases at V and 5 bases at J, leaving 4 bases unmatched. For the CDR3, the DNA is TGTGCCTGGAGTGTGGGTAGCGGGAGAACCGGGGAGCTGTTTTTT. Its translation: CAWSVGSGRTGELFF.

The table lists this clonotype with many counts. V usage is TRBV28 and J usage is TRBJ2-7; D not resolved. Germline values: CDR1 MDHEN, CDR2 SYDVKM. The CDR3 spans 12 residues. V was cut by 7 bases and J by 2 bases, with 9 bases left in between. DNA of the CDR3: TGTGCCAGCACCACCCGGGCCTACGAGCAGTACTTC. This codes for CASTTRAYEQYF. Drawing the rest from reference TRBV28 and TRBJ2-7, the complete variable domain is DVKVTQSSRYLVKRTGEKVFLECVQDMDHENMFWYRQDPGLGLRLIYFSYDVKMKEKGDIPEGYSVSREKKERFSLILESASTNQTSMYLCASTTRAYEQYFGPGTRLTVT.

This clonotype was picked up many times. The CDR3 nucleotides read TGTGCCAGCAGCAGGGACTTTCCAGATACGCAGTATTTT. Translation gives CASSRDFPDTQYF. The V call is TRBV3-1, the J call TRBJ2-3; D might be TRBD2 (6 bases). Between the trimmed V and J ends, which lost 5 bases and 4 bases, there was a span of 10 bases. CDR3 length: 13 residues. CDR1 LGHDT and CDR2 YNNKEL come from the germline V gene (reference sequence).

This clonotype was counted many times. J is TRBJ2-5 and V is TRBV12-3 or TRBV12-4, with D possibly being TRBD1 (6 bases). V lost 5 bases and J lost 4, with 11 bases in between. This CDR3 is 13 amino acids long. CDR3 coding DNA: TGTGCCAGCAGTCCAGGGGTCCCAGAGACCCAGTACTTC. Translation gives CASSPGVPETQYF.

The genes are TRBV4-1 and TRBJ1-2; no clear D. Germline assignment: CDR1 MGHRA and CDR2 YSYEKL. The CDR3 spans 16 residues. Trimming cost V 2 bases and J 6 bases, with 19 bases left between them. The CDR3 here is CASSQKSLDQVHGYTF. CDR3 DNA sequence: TGCGCCAGCAGCCAAAAATCCTTGGATCAGGTACATGGCTACACCTTC.

This clonotype was seen many times. This sequence joins TRBV20-1 and TRBJ2-7; 9 nucleotides match TRBD2. After removal of 4 bases from V and 8 bases from J, the junction contained 6 bases not matched to a gene. The CDR3 is 12 residues long. The germline CDR1 and CDR2 sequences are DFQATT and SNEGSKA (reference sequence). The CDR3 nucleotides read TGCAGTGCTATTAGCGGGAGAAACCAGCAGTACTTC. It translates to CSAISGRNQQYF.

This chain connects TRBV6-1 to TRBJ1-5, with D hard to call. The CDR3 consists of 14 residues. Trimming took off 7 bases at V and 0 bases at J, with 10 bases between the two ends. Germline V gives CDR1 MNHNS, CDR2 SASEGT. The CDR3 is CASTPDHSNQPQHF. CDR3 DNA: TGTGCCAGCACCCCGGACCATAGCAATCAGCCCCAGCATTTT.

Many counts were recorded for this clonotype. V gene TRBV7-9 combines with J gene TRBJ2-1; tentative D call: TRBD1 (6 bases). V shed 5 bases and J shed 4 bases, with 18 bases lying between them. CDR1 is SEHNR, CDR2 FQNEAQ, per germline (reference sequence). This CDR3 has 16 amino acids. The CDR3 here is CASSPDAGTSYNEQFF. CDR3 bases: TGTGCCAGCAGCCCCGATGCCGGGACATCATACAATGAGCAGTTCTTC. Full variable domain (rest looked up from reference TRBV7-9 and TRBJ2-1): DTGVSQNPRHKITKRGQNVTFRCDPISEHNRLYWYRQTLGQGPEFLTYFQNEAQLEKSRLLSDRFSAERPKGSFSTLEIQRTEQGDSAMYLCASSPDAGTSYNEQFFGPGTRLTVL.

This clonotype was recorded many times. The chain has TRBV11-3 and TRBJ2-1; TRBD2 matches 11 bases. In germline, CDR1 is SGHNT, CDR2 YENEEA. V lost 0 bases and J lost 6; bases outside the gene matches: 4. This CDR3 comprises 16 residues. The CDR3 DNA reads as TGTGCCAGCAGCTTAGAACTAGCGGGAGTCCGCAATGAGCAGTTCTTC. It encodes CASSLELAGVRNEQFF.

As for this clonotype: A single base separates this from a much larger clone, so it may be a read error. The CDR3 ends on some other residue instead of the conserved phenylalanine or tryptophan, so this is likely a read error. The V and J genes are TRBV3-1 and TRBJ2-3; D might be TRBD2 (6 bases). CDR1 is LGHDT, CDR2 YNNKEL, per germline (reference sequence). This CDR3 is built from 14 residues. V dropped 3 bases and J dropped 5 bases, with 12 bases sitting between them. This CDR3 is CASSHAAGGDTQYL. The CDR3 nucleotides are TGTGCCAGCAGCCACGCGGCCGGGGGAGATACGCAGTATCTT.

On this clonotype itself: A much larger clone lies a single base off, so this may be a read error. A read error is likely, as this CDR3 ends without the conserved phenylalanine or tryptophan. The chain is built from TRBV27 and TRBJ1-5; a possible D gene is TRBD1 (6 bases). The CDR3 extends over 18 amino acids. In germline, CDR1 is MNHEY, CDR2 SMNVEV (reference sequence). V shed 2 bases and J shed 2 bases, with 19 bases lying between them. The CDR3 protein is CASSLRRIGGFGNQPQHL. The CDR3 DNA follows: TGTGCCAGCAGTTTACGGCGGATCGGGGGCTTTGGCAATCAGCCCCAGCATTTG.

This clonotype was seen at least ten times. The chain combines TRBV10-1 with TRBJ1-1, with D unresolved. This CDR3 comprises 13 residues. V was pared by 8 bases and J by 0 bases, with 10 bases between. Germline V gives CDR1 WNHNN, CDR2 SYGVQD (reference sequence). CDR3 nucleotides: TGCGCCAGCCGCCTCGCCCTGAACACTGAAGCTTTCTTT. This gives the protein CASRLALNTEAFF.

This clonotype occurred many times. J is TRBJ2-7 and V is TRBV28; D unclear. The V end lost 5 bases, the J end lost 3 bases, and 14 bases lay between the germline ends. Looked up from germline, CDR1 is MDHEN and CDR2 is SYDVKM. The CDR3 consists of 14 residues. The DNA for the CDR3 is TGTGCCAGCAGTCCAAGGCGTCTCATCTACGAGCAGTACTTC. The encoded protein is CASSPRRLIYEQYF.

There are many counts of this clonotype. The chain employs TRBV11-2 and TRBJ2-7; D gene ambiguous. The CDR3 contains 15 residues. Trimming removed 1 base at V and 1 base at J, with 11 bases between. Germline V lookup: CDR1 SGHAT, CDR2 FQNNGV. The CDR3 here is CASSLVQWGSYEQYF. The CDR3 bases are TGTGCCAGCAGCTTAGTACAGTGGGGTTCCTACGAGCAGTACTTC.